The 27 T cell receptor beta chains below all came from one sample that was sequenced in a study of cytomegalovirus exposure and HLA in healthy donors. The PCR used 60 Vbeta and 13 Jbeta primers. The repertoire was sequenced with immunoSEQ multiplex PCR; TCRdb's copy has only in-frame clones and lacks some. The data hold around 91,000 clones, with over 65% observed a single time. The sequencing sample was made of PBMCs. The receptors here all came from a woman in her forties in good health and CMV-seropositive.

The chain uses TRBV5-4 and TRBJ2-1, with TRBD2 identical over 9 bases. CDR1 and CDR2 from the germline V gene are SGHNT and YYREEE (reference sequence). The CDR3 loop spans 16 amino acids. Trimming at V came to 2 bases and at J to 6 bases, leaving 9 bases not matched to a gene. The CDR3 DNA sequence: TGTGCCAGCAGCTTTGGGGGCGGGAGGGCCGCCAATGAGCAGTTCTTC. The encoded protein is CASSFGGGRAANEQFF.

This CDR3 is CASSARDRGHREQYF. For the CDR3, the DNA is TGTGCCAGCAGCGCCCGGGACAGGGGGCATCGCGAGCAGTACTTC. This rearrangement joins TRBV9 to TRBJ2-7; TRBD1 aligns across 12 bases. The CDR3 extends over 15 amino acids. Trimming cost V 3 bases and J 6 bases; bases outside gene matches: 7. CDR1 and CDR2 (germline): SGDLS, YYNGEE.

V is TRBV11-3 and J is TRBJ2-1, with 8 bases aligning to TRBD1. This CDR3 has 15 residues. The germline V gene encodes CDR1 SGHNT and CDR2 YENEEA. V was clipped by 3 bases and J by 2 bases; unmatched bases: 3. The CDR3 region has the DNA TGTGCCAGCAGCTTCGACAGGGGTACCTACAATGAGCAGTTCTTC. The encoded protein is CASSFDRGTYNEQFF.

The chain has TRBV5-1 and TRBJ2-2, with D perhaps TRBD1 (6 bases). The V gene's germline CDR1 is SGHRS and CDR2 YFSETQ. V lost 7 bases and J 0 bases, leaving 10 bases between the germline ends. This CDR3 region has 14 residues. The CDR3 DNA is TGCGCCAGCGCAGGGGTAACGAACACCGGGGAGCTGTTTTTT. Protein sequence: CASAGVTNTGELFF.

This chain connects TRBV15 to TRBJ1-1; D is unclear. Germline assignment: CDR1 LNHNV and CDR2 YYDKDF (reference sequence). CDR3 length: 17 amino acids. Deletions cut 0 bases from V and 3 bases from J, with 17 bases between. Written as DNA, the CDR3 is TGTGCCACCAGCAGAGATAAAATAATGAGCCTCGACACTGAAGCTTTCTTT. The encoded protein is CATSRDKIMSLDTEAFF.

This rearrangement joins TRBV7-2 to TRBJ2-3; 9 bases match TRBD1. Germline-derived CDR1 and CDR2 are SGHTA and FQGNSA. The CDR3 covers 15 residues. The ends lost 5 bases at V and 3 bases at J; junction bases unmatched: 6. CDR3 sequence: CASSTRQGGTDTQYF. CDR3 sequence (DNA): TGTGCCAGCAGCACTCGACAGGGGGGGACAGATACGCAGTATTTT.

J is TRBJ2-3 and V is TRBV28; a weak D match, TRBD1 (5 bases). Germline CDR1 MDHEN, CDR2 SYDVKM. The length of the CDR3 is 13 residues. Trimming pared 8 bases from V and 5 bases from J, leaving 14 bases between. The CDR3 reads CASLQQGVDTQYF. CDR3 DNA sequence: TGTGCCAGCCTTCAGCAGGGTGTAGATACGCAGTATTTT.

The chain links TRBV29-1 to TRBJ2-3, with 7 bases fitting TRBD2. The J segment lost 2 bases and the V segment lost 3 bases, leaving 8 bases of the junction unmatched. CDR3 length: 15 amino acids. The V gene's germline CDR1 is SQVTM and CDR2 ANQGSEA. Written as DNA, the CDR3 is TGCAGCGTTGATAGCGGCGGGAGCTTCACAGATACGCAGTATTTT. Translated, it gives CSVDSGGSFTDTQYF.

The gene calls are TRBV6-5 and TRBJ2-7; TRBD1 aligns across 10 bases. The length of the CDR3 is 15 residues. CDR1 and CDR2 from the germline V gene are MNHEY and SVGAGI. V dropped 6 bases and J dropped 1; count of bases not matched to a gene: 6. Here the CDR3 DNA reads TGTGCCAGCAGCAGGGACAGGGGACCTTCCTACGAGCAGTACTTC. Its protein is CASSRDRGPSYEQYF.

V and J are TRBV9 and TRBJ2-2, with 9 bases identical to TRBD1. Trimming cost V 0 bases and J 6 bases; bases outside gene matches: 6. The germline CDR1 and CDR2 sequences are SGDLS and YYNGEE. The CDR3 consists of 16 residues. The CDR3 DNA is TGTGCCAGCAGCGTAGTAGGGACAGGGTTCCCCGGGGAGCTGTTTTTT. Protein product: CASSVVGTGFPGELFF.

The rearrangement uses TRBV28 and TRBJ1-4; 9 bases are a match to TRBD1. CDR1 is MDHEN and CDR2 is SYDVKM in the germline V gene. The V segment lost 5 bases and the J segment 6 bases; nucleotides outside the gene matches: 4. The CDR3 consists of 14 residues. The CDR3 DNA is TGTGCCAGCAGTCCCCGGGACAGGGATGAAAAACTGTTTTTT. This translates into CASSPRDRDEKLFF.

V and J are TRBV2 and TRBJ2-6; possibly TRBD2 for D (5 bases). Trimming took off 11 bases at V and 0 bases at J, with 11 bases between the two ends. Germline V lookup: CDR1 SNHLY, CDR2 FYNNEI. The length of the CDR3 is 14 residues. The CDR3 DNA follows: TGTGCCGGCTTGGGAGTCTCTGGGGCCAACGTCCTGACTTTC. Protein product: CAGLGVSGANVLTF.

This clone was picked up a small number of times. The V gene is TRBV4-1, the J gene TRBJ2-4; D may be TRBD2 (6 bases). CDR3 length: 15 amino acids. V lost 0 bases and J lost 6, with 12 bases in between. Germline CDR1 and CDR2: MGHRA and YSYEKL. CDR3 amino acids: CASSQDFGGPNIQYF. CDR3 bases: TGCGCCAGCAGCCAAGATTTCGGGGGACCAAACATTCAGTACTTC.

The V call is TRBV28, the J call TRBJ2-1; TRBD2 is a possible D gene (5 bases). Germline V gene sequence: CDR1 MDHEN, CDR2 SYDVKM. The CDR3 length is 15 residues. Trimming shortened V by 5 bases and J by 3 bases, and 14 bases separated the two germline ends. The CDR3 sequence is CASSPRVLYYNEQFF. The CDR3, as DNA: TGTGCCAGCAGTCCGCGGGTCCTCTACTACAATGAGCAGTTCTTC.

The chain recombines TRBV21-1 with TRBJ2-3; TRBD1 reflects the table's D call only, with no check against the DNA. TRBV21-1 is termed a pseudogene. The CDR3 runs to 21 residues. For the CDR3, the DNA is TGTGCCAGCAGCAAAGCCGGAGGCAGGGGGTCTTGTTGTTCCAGCACAGATACGCAGTATTTT. Translation: CASSKAGGRGSCCSSTDTQYF.

The chain links TRBV10-3 to TRBJ2-1; TRBD1 matches at 9 bases. Germline V lookup: CDR1 ENHRY, CDR2 SYGVKD. The CDR3 has 15 amino acids. The ends lost 1 base at V and 7 bases at J; junction bases unmatched: 5. CDR3 DNA: TGTGCCATCAGTGAGTTACGGACAGGGGTGAATGAGCAGTTCTTC. This codes for CAISELRTGVNEQFF.

This rearrangement joins TRBV5-1 to TRBJ2-7; 11 nucleotides align to TRBD2. Germline trimming cut 4 bases from V and 5 bases from J; bases unmatched to any gene: 14. This CDR3 contains 17 residues. Germline CDR1 and CDR2: SGHRS and YFSETQ. CDR3 sequence reads: CASSGPGTSGPRNEQYF. In DNA form, the CDR3 reads TGCGCCAGCAGCGGCCCCGGGACTAGCGGTCCCAGGAACGAGCAGTACTTC.

This chain joins TRBV30 and TRBJ2-6, with 12 bases that match TRBD1. With 2 bases clipped from V and 3 bases from J, the junction kept 14 bases outside the gene matches. Germline CDR1 and CDR2: GTSNPN and SVGIG (reference sequence). The CDR3 has 20 residues. CDR3 nucleotide sequence: TGTGCCTGGAGTAATGCGCCGGGACAGGGGGCGATTCGTGGGGCCAACGTCCTGACTTTC. Translated, it gives CAWSNAPGQGAIRGANVLTF.

V and J are TRBV28 and TRBJ1-5; 9 positions match TRBD1. V dropped 5 bases and J dropped 5; count of bases not matched to a gene: 10. CDR1 MDHEN and CDR2 SYDVKM come from the germline V gene. This CDR3 has 16 residues. For the CDR3, the DNA is TGTGCCAGCAGTACTATCACAGGGGGCGGGCATCAGCCCCAGCATTTT. It encodes CASSTITGGGHQPQHF. The full variable domain, in which reference TRBV28 and TRBJ1-5 provide the parts outside the CDR3, is DVKVTQSSRYLVKRTGEKVFLECVQDMDHENMFWYRQDPGLGLRLIYFSYDVKMKEKGDIPEGYSVSREKKERFSLILESASTNQTSMYLCASSTITGGGHQPQHFGDGTRLSIL.

This clone has a count of ten or more. The chain carries TRBV27 and TRBJ1-5; 9 bases are shared with TRBD1. The CDR3 runs to 15 residues. Trimming cost V 3 bases and J 4 bases; bases outside gene matches: 4. Germline loops: CDR1 MNHEY, CDR2 SMNVEV (reference sequence). The CDR3 sequence: CASSFVTGGNQPQHF. As DNA, the CDR3 is TGTGCCAGCAGTTTTGTGACAGGGGGTAATCAGCCCCAGCATTTT.

This clone occurred once. The chain links TRBV7-2 to TRBJ2-3; D unclear. This CDR3 has 14 amino acids. V was pared by 4 bases and J by 3 bases, with 11 bases between. CDR1 is SGHTA and CDR2 is FQGNSA in the germline V gene. CDR3 amino acids: CASSSLPLTDTQYF. The DNA for the CDR3 is TGTGCCAGCAGCTCCCTACCGCTAACAGATACGCAGTATTTT.

The chain links TRBV18 to TRBJ2-7; D is ambiguous. This CDR3 comprises 14 residues. V lost 3 bases to trimming and J lost 3 bases, with 12 bases between them. CDR1 and CDR2 (germline): KGHSH, LQKENI. CDR3 protein: CASSPPGDLYEQYF. As DNA, the CDR3 is TGTGCCAGCTCACCGCCAGGTGACCTCTACGAGCAGTACTTC. Full variable domain (rest looked up from reference TRBV18 and TRBJ2-7): NAGVMQNPRHLVRRRGQEARLRCSPMKGHSHVYWYRQLPEEGLKFMVYLQKENIIDESGMPKERFSAEFPKEGPSILRIQQVVRGDSAAYFCASSPPGDLYEQYFGPGTRLTVT.

This clone was found once. The gene calls are TRBV28 and TRBJ2-7, with TRBD2 matching over 7 bases. Germline V gives CDR1 MDHEN, CDR2 SYDVKM. J lost 4 bases, V lost 6 bases, and 15 bases had no gene match. This CDR3 is built from 16 residues. The CDR3 here is CASSPGLGLAVYEQYF. The DNA of the CDR3 is TGTGCCAGCAGCCCTGGCCTTGGCCTAGCGGTTTACGAGCAGTACTTC. Combining the CDR3 with reference TRBV28 and TRBJ2-7 gives the whole variable domain DVKVTQSSRYLVKRTGEKVFLECVQDMDHENMFWYRQDPGLGLRLIYFSYDVKMKEKGDIPEGYSVSREKKERFSLILESASTNQTSMYLCASSPGLGLAVYEQYFGPGTRLTVT.

V gene TRBV7-5 combines with J gene TRBJ2-7; the D segment call TRBD1 is taken from the table without a DNA check. TRBV7-5 is listed as a pseudogene. The length of the CDR3 is 16 residues. Written as DNA, the CDR3 is TGTGCCAGAAGCTTCCTAGAGGACAGGCTATCCTACGAGCAGTACTTC. Amino acid sequence: CARSFLEDRLSYEQYF.

This chain joins TRBV28 and TRBJ1-5, with 9 bases aligning to TRBD1. V lost 2 bases, J lost 7 bases, and 3 bases stayed unmatched. Germline V lookup: CDR1 MDHEN, CDR2 SYDVKM. The CDR3 loop spans 14 amino acids. In DNA form, the CDR3 reads TGTGCCAGCAGTTTAGGGACAGGGATCCAGCCCCAGCATTTT. It encodes CASSLGTGIQPQHF.

This clone was detected a few times. The chain has TRBV9 and TRBJ1-1; D is undetermined. CDR1 and CDR2 from the germline V gene are SGDLS and YYNGEE. V was clipped by 4 bases and J by 5 bases, with 6 bases between them. The CDR3 sequence is 11 residues long. The CDR3 DNA is TGTGCCAGCAGCCCTCTTACTGAAGCTTTCTTT. It specifies CASSPLTEAFF.

This chain joins TRBV5-1 and TRBJ2-3; 11 nucleotides match TRBD2. This CDR3 has 20 residues. V lost 0 bases, J lost 1 base, and 13 bases stayed unmatched. Germline CDR1 SGHRS, CDR2 YFSETQ. This chain's CDR3 is CASSLDPFTSGSFGTDTQYF. The CDR3 nucleotides read TGCGCCAGCAGCTTGGATCCCTTTACTAGCGGGAGTTTCGGCACAGATACGCAGTATTTT.